One and the same sample provided the 15 T cell receptor beta chains below, sequenced in a study of blood T cell repertoires in COVID-19. Here immunoSEQ multiplex PCR was the method, and the copy in TCRdb shows in-frame clones only, minus some. The repertoire includes about 88,000 clones, over 75% of them detected once, and around 3% sits in the top ten. Sequenced: peripheral blood. These receptors all come from a woman aged 80 or over with acute or convalescent COVID-19.

The chain is built from TRBV18 and TRBJ1-2; tentatively, D is TRBD1 (6 bases). This CDR3 is 14 amino acids long. Germline V CDR1 and CDR2: KGHSH, LQKENI. The V end lost 6 bases, the J end lost 2 bases, and 13 bases lay between the germline ends. The CDR3 sequence is CASSQDRSNYGYTF. CDR3 in DNA: TGTGCCAGCTCCCAGGACAGATCGAACTATGGCTACACCTTC.

The chain has TRBV3-1 (or the pseudogene TRBV3-2) and TRBJ1-1; D is undetermined. V gave up 0 bases and J gave up 7 bases, with 9 bases separating them. The CDR3 covers 13 residues. CDR1 and CDR2 (germline): LGHDT, YNNKEL (reference sequence). The CDR3: CASSQDGGHEAFF. CDR3 nucleotides: TGTGCCAGCAGCCAAGATGGAGGCCATGAAGCTTTCTTT.

This clone was observed a single time. The rearrangement links TRBV7-3 to TRBJ2-3, with D possibly matching TRBD2 (6 bases). Germline CDR1 and CDR2: SGHTA and FQGTGA. Between the trimmed V and J ends, which lost 5 bases and 2 bases, there was a span of 17 bases. CDR3 size: 16 residues. CDR3 in DNA: TGTGCCAGCAGCCGGGAGCTGGCGGGGAACACAGATACGCAGTATTTT. It codes for CASSRELAGNTDTQYF.

The V gene is TRBV29-1, the J gene TRBJ2-5; D is possibly TRBD2 (6 bases). The germline V gene has CDR1 SQVTM and CDR2 ANQGSEA. The CDR3 contains 12 residues. Deletions cut 7 bases from V and 5 bases from J, with 14 bases between. CDR3 sequence reads: CSGKGGAETQYF. CDR3 coding DNA: TGCAGCGGAAAGGGCGGGGCGGAGACCCAGTACTTC.

This clone was seen a few times. The chain combines TRBV4-2 with TRBJ2-7; D is perhaps TRBD2 (6 bases). CDR3 size: 15 residues. Per the germline V gene, CDR1 is LGHNA and CDR2 is YNFKEQ. V gave up 0 bases and J gave up 7 bases, with 16 bases separating them. The CDR3 region is CASSQDGGWGEEQYF. CDR3 in DNA: TGTGCCAGCAGCCAAGATGGAGGATGGGGGGAGGAGCAGTACTTC.

V and J are TRBV6-5 and TRBJ2-7, with TRBD1 as a possible D gene (6 bases). CDR3 length equals 13 residues. Between the trimmed V and J ends, which lost 6 bases and 3 bases, there was a span of 12 bases. From germline, CDR1 is MNHEY and CDR2 SVGAGI. In DNA, the CDR3 is TGTGCCAGCAGCCGAATACAGGGCTACGAGCAGTACTTC. Translating it yields CASSRIQGYEQYF.

This rearrangement joins TRBV5-8 to TRBJ1-6, with unresolved D. CDR1 is SGHTS and CDR2 is YDEGEE in the germline V gene. This CDR3 spans 13 amino acids. V was pared by 0 bases and J by 7 bases, with 5 bases between. The chain's CDR3 is CASSLAGNSPLHF. The CDR3 region has the DNA TGTGCCAGCAGCTTGGCCGGGAATTCACCCCTCCACTTT.

V is TRBV5-1 and J is TRBJ1-4; D uncertain. Per the germline V gene, CDR1 is SGHRS and CDR2 is YFSETQ. V was clipped by 0 bases and J by 5 bases, with 11 bases between them. This CDR3 is 15 amino acids long. The CDR3 sequence is CASSLDPGINEKLFF. The DNA for the CDR3 is TGCGCCAGCAGCTTGGACCCGGGGATAAATGAAAAACTGTTTTTT.

The chain couples TRBV11-2 to TRBJ2-7; D gene unclear. V shed 1 base and J shed 3 bases, with 10 bases lying between them. Germline CDR1 and CDR2: SGHAT and FQNNGV. This CDR3 is 14 amino acids long. CDR3 DNA: TGTGCCAGCAGCTTAGGACTGAACTACTACGAGCAGTACTTC. Its translation is CASSLGLNYYEQYF.

V is TRBV2 and J is TRBJ1-1; maybe TRBD1 (5 bases). V shed 5 bases and J shed 0 bases, with 13 bases lying between them. CDR1 and CDR2 (germline): SNHLY, FYNNEI. This CDR3 contains 15 residues. In nucleotides, the CDR3 is TGTGCCAGCAGTTTGGGACTCAGCATGAACACTGAAGCTTTCTTT. This codes for CASSLGLSMNTEAFF. The full variable domain, in which reference TRBV2 and TRBJ1-1 provide the parts outside the CDR3, is EPEVTQTPSHQVTQMGQEVILRCVPISNHLYFYWYRQILGQKVEFLVSFYNNEISEKSEIFDDQFSVERPDGSNFTLKIRSTKLEDSAMYFCASSLGLSMNTEAFFGQGTRLTVV.

The chain employs TRBV7-9 and TRBJ1-4, with 8 bases fitting TRBD1. CDR1 is SEHNR, CDR2 FQNEAQ, per germline (reference sequence). The V gene end was trimmed by 3 bases and the J gene end by 7 bases; junction bases not matched to a gene: 4. This CDR3 is 14 amino acids long. CDR3: CASSLQGAREKLFF. In nucleotides, the CDR3 is TGTGCCAGCAGCTTGCAGGGGGCGCGTGAAAAACTGTTTTTT.

The chain combines TRBV6-1 with TRBJ2-3; TRBD2 matches 9 bases. The germline V gene has CDR1 MNHNS and CDR2 SASEGT. V lost 1 base and J lost 2; bases outside the gene matches: 7. This CDR3 is built from 17 residues. The chain's CDR3 is CASSEDPLAGFTDTQYF. DNA of the CDR3: TGTGCCAGCAGTGAAGACCCACTAGCGGGTTTCACAGATACGCAGTATTTT.

This chain connects TRBV18 to TRBJ1-4; 9 positions agree with TRBD1. J was trimmed by 6 bases and V by 3 bases; bases with no gene match: 2. Germline lookup yields CDR1 KGHSH and CDR2 LQKENI. CDR3 length: 14 amino acids. The CDR3 protein is CASSPGQGYEKLFF. The CDR3 nucleotides read TGTGCCAGCTCACCGGGACAGGGATATGAAAAACTGTTTTTT.

V is TRBV25-1 and J is TRBJ2-5; 7 positions agree with TRBD1. V was pared by 4 bases and J by 5 bases, with 16 bases of the junction left unmatched. This CDR3 comprises 17 residues. Germline values: CDR1 MGHDK, CDR2 SYGVNS. The CDR3 loop is CASSATPDRDPSETQYF. CDR3 in DNA: TGTGCCAGCAGTGCCACCCCTGACAGGGACCCAAGTGAGACCCAGTACTTC.

V and J are TRBV6-1 and TRBJ2-2; TRBD1 might be the D (5 bases). This CDR3 has 13 residues. V dropped 2 bases and J dropped 6 bases, with 7 bases sitting between them. CDR1 is MNHNS and CDR2 is SASEGT in the germline V gene. The CDR3: CASSEQGPGELFF. CDR3 nucleotides: TGTGCCAGCAGTGAACAGGGCCCCGGGGAGCTGTTTTTT.